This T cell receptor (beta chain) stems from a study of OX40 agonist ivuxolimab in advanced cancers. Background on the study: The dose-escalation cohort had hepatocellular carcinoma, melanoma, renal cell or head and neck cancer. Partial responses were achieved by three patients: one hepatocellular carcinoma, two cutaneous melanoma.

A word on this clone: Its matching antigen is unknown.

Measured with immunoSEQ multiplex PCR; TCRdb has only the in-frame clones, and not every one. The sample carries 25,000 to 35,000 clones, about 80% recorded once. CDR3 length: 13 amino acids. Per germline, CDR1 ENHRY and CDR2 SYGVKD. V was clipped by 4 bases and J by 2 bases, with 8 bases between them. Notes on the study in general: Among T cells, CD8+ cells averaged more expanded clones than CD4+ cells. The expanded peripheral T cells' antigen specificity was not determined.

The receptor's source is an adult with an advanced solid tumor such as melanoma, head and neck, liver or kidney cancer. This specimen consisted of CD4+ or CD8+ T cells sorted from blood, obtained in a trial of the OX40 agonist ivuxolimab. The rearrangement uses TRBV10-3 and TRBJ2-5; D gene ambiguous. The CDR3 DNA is TGTGCCATCAGTGGCAAGAGACAAGAGACCCAGTACTTC. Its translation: CAISGKRQETQYF.